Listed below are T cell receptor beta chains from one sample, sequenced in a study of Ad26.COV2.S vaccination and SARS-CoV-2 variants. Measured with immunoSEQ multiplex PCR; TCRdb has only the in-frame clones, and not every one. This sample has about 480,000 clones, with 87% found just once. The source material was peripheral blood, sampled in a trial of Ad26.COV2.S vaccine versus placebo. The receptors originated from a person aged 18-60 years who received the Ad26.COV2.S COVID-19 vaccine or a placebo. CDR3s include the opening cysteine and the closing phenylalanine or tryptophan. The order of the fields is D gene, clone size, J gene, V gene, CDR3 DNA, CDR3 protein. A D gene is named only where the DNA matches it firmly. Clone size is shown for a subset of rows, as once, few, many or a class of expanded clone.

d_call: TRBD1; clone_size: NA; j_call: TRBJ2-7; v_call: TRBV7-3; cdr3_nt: TGTGCCAGCAGCTTGGGACAGGGGGCTCGGTACGAGCAGTACTTC; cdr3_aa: CASSLGQGARYEQYF
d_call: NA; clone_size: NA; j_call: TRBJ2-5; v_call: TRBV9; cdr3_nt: TGTGCCAGCAGCGTAGACGGGGAAGAGACCCAGTACTTC; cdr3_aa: CASSVDGEETQYF
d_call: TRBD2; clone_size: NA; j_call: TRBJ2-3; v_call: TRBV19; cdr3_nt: TGTGCCAGTAAAGCTGCGGGAGGTGTTGATACGCAGTATTTT; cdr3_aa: CASKAAGGVDTQYF
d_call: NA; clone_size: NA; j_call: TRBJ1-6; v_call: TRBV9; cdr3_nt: TGTGCCAGCAGCGTAGGGAGACAGAGTAATTCACCCCTCCACTTT; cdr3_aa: CASSVGRQSNSPLHF
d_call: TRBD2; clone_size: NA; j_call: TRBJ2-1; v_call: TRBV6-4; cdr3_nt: TGTGCCAGCAGTGACTCTAGCGGGAGCTACAATGAGCAGTTCTTC; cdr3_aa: CASSDSSGSYNEQFF
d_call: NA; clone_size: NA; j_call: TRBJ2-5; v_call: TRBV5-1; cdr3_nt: TGCGCCAGCAGCTTGCGGCGCGGCCGGTCGGAGACCCAGTACTTC; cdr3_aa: CASSLRRGRSETQYF
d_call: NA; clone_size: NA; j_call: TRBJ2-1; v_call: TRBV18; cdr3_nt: TGTGCCAGCTCACCACCACGGGGAAACAATGAGCAGTTCTTC; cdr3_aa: CASSPPRGNNEQFF
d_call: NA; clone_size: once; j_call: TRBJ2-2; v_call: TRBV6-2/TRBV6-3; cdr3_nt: TGTGCCAGCAGTTACGACAGAACTAACACCGGGGAGCTGTTTTTT; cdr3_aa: CASSYDRTNTGELFF
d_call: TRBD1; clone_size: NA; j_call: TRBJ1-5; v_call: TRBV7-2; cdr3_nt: TGTGCCAGCAGCCAAGGACAGGGGAACAATCAGCCCCAGCATTTT; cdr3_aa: CASSQGQGNNQPQHF
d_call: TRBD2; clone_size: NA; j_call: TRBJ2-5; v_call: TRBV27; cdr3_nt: TGTGCCAGCAGGAATGGGAGGGGTATTGGCGAGACCCAGTACTTC; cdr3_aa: CASRNGRGIGETQYF
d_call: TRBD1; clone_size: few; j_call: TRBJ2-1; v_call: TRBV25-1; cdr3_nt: TGTGCCAGCAGTCCCGGGACAGTAAGCTACAATGAGCAGTTCTTC; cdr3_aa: CASSPGTVSYNEQFF
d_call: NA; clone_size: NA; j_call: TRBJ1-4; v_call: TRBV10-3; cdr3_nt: TGTGCCATCAGACAGGGCTCTAATGAAAAACTGTTTTTT; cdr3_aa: CAIRQGSNEKLFF
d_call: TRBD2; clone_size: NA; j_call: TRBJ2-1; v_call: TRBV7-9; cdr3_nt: TGTGCCAGCAGCTACCTAGCGGGAGTGGGGGAGCAGTTCTTC; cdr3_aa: CASSYLAGVGEQFF
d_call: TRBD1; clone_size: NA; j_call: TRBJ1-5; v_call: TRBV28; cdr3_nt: TGTGCCAGCACCTCGGACAGGATTCAGCCCCAGCATTTT; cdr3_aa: CASTSDRIQPQHF
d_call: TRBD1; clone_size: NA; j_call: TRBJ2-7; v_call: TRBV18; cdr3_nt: TGTGCCAGCTCACGGGACAGGGGCGAGCAGTACTTC; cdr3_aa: CASSRDRGEQYF